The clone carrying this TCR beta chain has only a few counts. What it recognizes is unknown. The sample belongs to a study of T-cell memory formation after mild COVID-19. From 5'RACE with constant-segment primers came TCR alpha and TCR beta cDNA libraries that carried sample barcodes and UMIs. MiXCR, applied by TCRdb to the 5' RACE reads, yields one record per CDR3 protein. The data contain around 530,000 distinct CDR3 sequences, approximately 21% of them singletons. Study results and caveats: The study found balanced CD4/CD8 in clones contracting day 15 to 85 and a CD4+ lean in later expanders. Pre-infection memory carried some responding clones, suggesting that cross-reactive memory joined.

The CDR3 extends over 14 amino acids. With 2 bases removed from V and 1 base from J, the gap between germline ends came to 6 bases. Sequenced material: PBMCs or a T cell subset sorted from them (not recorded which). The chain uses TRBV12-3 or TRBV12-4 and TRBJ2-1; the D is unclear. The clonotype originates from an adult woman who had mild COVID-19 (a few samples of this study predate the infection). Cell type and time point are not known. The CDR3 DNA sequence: TGTGCCAGCAGTTTAATGGGTTCCTACAATGAGCAGTTCTTC. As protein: CASSLMGSYNEQFF.